Each of the 20 T cell receptor beta chains below was sequenced from the same sample in a study of human T cells and chemical hapten exposure. TCRdb re-derived calls from the RACE reads in MiXCR, one entry per CDR3 protein. The sample has over 300,000 distinct CDR3 sequences, around 5.5% seen once; the top ten hold around 2.6%. Time point specified: pre-sensitization, week 0. Treatment of the sample: therapeutic diphenylcyclopropenone sensitization with weekly scalp DPC. Sample: whole blood, taken in connection with sensitization to the hapten diphenylcyclopropenone (DPC). These receptors were collected from a woman in her forties or fifties with alopecia areata. Some clones in this sample may be carry-over from other donors' samples.

This clonotype was seen ten or more times. As DNA, the CDR3 is TGTGCCAGCAGTCCCGACAGGACCCCAATGCCTTTCTCTGGAAACACCATATATTTT. This sequence encodes CASSPDRTPMPFSGNTIYF. This chain uses TRBV12-3 or TRBV12-4 with TRBJ1-3; perhaps TRBD1 as D (6 bases). The CDR3 consists of 19 residues. The V end was cut by 5 bases, the J end by 0 bases, with 23 bases between.

The V and J genes are TRBV12-3 or TRBV12-4 and TRBJ1-5, with D unresolved. Trimming removed 3 bases from V and 2 bases from J, with 8 bases in between. The CDR3 contains 14 residues. CDR3 nucleotide sequence: TGTGCCAGCAGTTTGTCTTGGCGCAATCAGCCCCAGCATTTT. Translation: CASSLSWRNQPQHF.

The J gene is TRBJ1-5, the V gene TRBV6-1; D uncertain. The V gene lost 6 bases and the J gene lost 5 bases, with 14 bases spanning the gap. This CDR3 is built from 14 residues. Germline V gene lookup returns CDR1 MNHNS and CDR2 SASEGT. CDR3 loop: CASSHDPKDQPQHF. The CDR3 DNA reads as TGTGCCAGCAGCCACGATCCGAAGGATCAGCCCCAGCATTTT.

This clonotype was counted ten times or more. The gene calls are TRBV5-1 and TRBJ1-1, with D perhaps matching TRBD1 (6 bases). The CDR3 loop spans 13 amino acids. Trimming shortened V by 0 bases and J by 5 bases, and 8 bases separated the two germline ends. Germline assignment: CDR1 SGHRS and CDR2 YFSETQ. The DNA of the CDR3 is TGCGCCAGCAGCTTGGCAGGGGTAACTGAAGCTTTCTTT. It codes for CASSLAGVTEAFF.

This clonotype occurred many times. V and J are TRBV20-1 and TRBJ2-7; 9 nucleotides align to TRBD1. J gave up 12 bases and V 2 bases, and 11 bases lay outside the gene matches. CDR1 and CDR2 (germline): DFQATT, SNEGSKA (reference sequence). The CDR3 extends over 13 amino acids. In DNA, the CDR3 is TGCAGTGCTAGACCCGGGGACAGGGCCGCCCTGTACTTC. This sequence encodes CSARPGDRAALYF.

This clonotype was found many times. The rearrangement links TRBV6-6 to TRBJ1-6, with D uncertain. V dropped 0 bases and J dropped 9 bases, with 6 bases sitting between them. From germline, CDR1 is MNHNY and CDR2 SVGAGI (reference sequence). The CDR3 extends over 13 amino acids. Here the CDR3 DNA reads TGTGCCAGCAGTTACTCGACTGGTTCACCCCTCCACTTT. It specifies CASSYSTGSPLHF.

The rearrangement links TRBV2 to TRBJ1-3; possibly TRBD1 for D (5 bases). Germline assignment: CDR1 SNHLY and CDR2 FYNNEI. Trimming took 4 bases from V and 0 from J, leaving 10 bases between them. The CDR3 has 15 amino acids. The CDR3 here is CASSGPGGSGNTIYF. The CDR3 DNA sequence: TGTGCCAGCAGTGGACCCGGGGGCTCTGGAAACACCATATATTTT.

This clonotype came up a few times. The chain uses TRBV7-2 and TRBJ2-1; perhaps TRBD2 as D (5 bases). Germline CDR1 is SGHTA and CDR2 is FQGNSA. V was clipped by 4 bases and J by 5 bases, with 18 bases between them. This CDR3 comprises 16 residues. The CDR3 DNA follows: TGTGCCAGCAGCTCGGAGGAAAGGGAATCCGACAATGAGCAGTTCTTC. It is translated as CASSSEERESDNEQFF.

The genes are TRBV12-3 or TRBV12-4 and TRBJ2-2; 8 nucleotides match TRBD1. The CDR3 runs 17 residues. The V segment lost 5 bases and the J segment 6 bases; nucleotides outside the gene matches: 14. Here the CDR3 reads CASSTDRVGVAAGELFF. CDR3 bases: TGTGCCAGCAGTACGGACAGGGTTGGGGTTGCCGCCGGGGAGCTGTTTTTT.

This clonotype was detected only a few times. This sequence joins TRBV7-2 and TRBJ2-1, with TRBD2 matching over 7 bases. The CDR3 consists of 15 residues. The junction had 2 bases not matched to a gene; V was cut back by 1 base and J by 2 bases. The germline V gene has CDR1 SGHTA and CDR2 FQGNSA. The CDR3 loop reads CASSLGSGTYNEQFF. CDR3 nucleotide sequence: TGTGCCAGCAGCTTAGGGAGCGGGACCTACAATGAGCAGTTCTTC.

Ten or more counts support this clonotype. The chain is built from TRBV10-1 and TRBJ2-7, with TRBD2 as a possible D gene (5 bases). Trimming stripped 8 bases from V and 1 base from J, with 18 bases between. Germline lookup yields CDR1 WNHNN and CDR2 SYGVQD (reference sequence). The CDR3 extends over 15 amino acids. The CDR3 DNA sequence: TGCGCCAGCCGAGGGCGTCGGAGCCCTTCCTACGAGCAGTACTTC. Translation gives CASRGRRSPSYEQYF.

J is TRBJ2-7 and V is TRBV29-1; 8 nucleotides align to TRBD2. The CDR3 extends over 14 amino acids. Germline V CDR1 and CDR2: SQVTM, ANQGSEA. V lost 5 bases, J lost 2 bases, and 8 bases stayed unmatched. The DNA for the CDR3 is TGCAGCGTTAGCGGACTAGCTAAAACCTACGAGCAGTACTTC. Protein: CSVSGLAKTYEQYF.

The V gene is TRBV5-1, the J gene TRBJ1-1; no firm D call. Germline loops: CDR1 SGHRS, CDR2 YFSETQ. Deletions cut 4 bases from V and 0 bases from J, with 10 bases between. The CDR3 is 14 residues long. CDR3 sequence reads: CASSGGNMNTEAFF. The CDR3 DNA sequence: TGCGCCAGCAGCGGAGGAAATATGAACACTGAAGCTTTCTTT.

This clonotype occurred many times. The chain employs TRBV19 and TRBJ2-1, with 13 bases aligning to TRBD2. Germline CDR1 reads LNHDA; CDR2 reads SQIVND (reference sequence). Germline trimming cut 6 bases from V and 10 bases from J; bases unmatched to any gene: 9. The CDR3 has 15 residues. This chain's CDR3 is CASSQGLAGAREQFF. The DNA of the CDR3 is TGTGCCAGTAGCCAAGGACTAGCGGGAGCAAGGGAGCAGTTCTTC.

The genes are TRBV2 and TRBJ2-5; 7 bases map to TRBD2. Germline V gene sequence: CDR1 SNHLY, CDR2 FYNNEI. The CDR3 loop spans 13 amino acids. Trimming at V came to 4 bases and at J to 3 bases, leaving 2 bases not matched to a gene. CDR3: CASSGLAKETQYF. The DNA for the CDR3 is TGTGCCAGCAGTGGACTAGCCAAAGAGACCCAGTACTTC.

This chain joins TRBV28 and TRBJ2-1, with unresolved D. Between the trimmed V and J ends, which lost 7 bases and 7 bases, there was a span of 8 bases. From germline, CDR1 is MDHEN and CDR2 SYDVKM. The CDR3 consists of 11 residues. The CDR3: CASKQTNEQFF. For the CDR3, the DNA is TGTGCCAGCAAGCAGACAAATGAGCAGTTCTTC. Full variable domain (remainder filled in from reference TRBV28 and TRBJ2-1): DVKVTQSSRYLVKRTGEKVFLECVQDMDHENMFWYRQDPGLGLRLIYFSYDVKMKEKGDIPEGYSVSREKKERFSLILESASTNQTSMYLCASKQTNEQFFGPGTRLTVL.

Only a few counts were recorded for this clonotype. V gene TRBV3-1 combines with J gene TRBJ2-7, with D unclear. The V and J ends lost 0 bases and 5 bases respectively, with 11 bases between them. CDR3 length: 14 residues. Germline V gives CDR1 LGHDT, CDR2 YNNKEL (reference sequence). The chain's CDR3 is CASSQEIKGDEQYF. CDR3 sequence (DNA): TGTGCCAGCAGCCAAGAAATTAAGGGCGACGAGCAGTACTTC.

The chain joins TRBV11-1 to TRBJ1-2; 9 bases line up with TRBD1. Germline V CDR1 and CDR2: SGHAT, FQDESV (reference sequence). CDR3 length: 14 amino acids. J lost 6 bases, V lost 5 bases, and 7 bases had no gene match. The DNA of the CDR3 is TGTGCCAGCAGCGCGGGACAGGGTTGGGATGGCTACACCTTC. It specifies CASSAGQGWDGYTF.

The V and J genes are TRBV30 and TRBJ2-2; possibly TRBD1 for D (6 bases). CDR3 size: 16 residues. Trimming stripped 1 base from V and 5 bases from J, with 17 bases between. Germline V gene sequence: CDR1 GTSNPN, CDR2 SVGIG (reference sequence). In DNA form, the CDR3 reads TGTGCCTGGAGTGAGATAGACAGGTCCCGAACCGGGGAGCTGTTTTTT. Translating gives CAWSEIDRSRTGELFF.

This clonotype came up a few times. The CDR3 sequence: CASSSPSLLSTDTQYF. The CDR3 nucleotides are TGTGCCAGCAGCTCCCCGTCCTTACTAAGCACAGATACGCAGTATTTT. This sequence joins TRBV7-9 and TRBJ2-3, with unresolved D. The germline CDR1 and CDR2 sequences are SEHNR and FQNEAQ (reference sequence). Trimming shortened V by 4 bases and J by 0 bases, and 14 bases separated the two germline ends. This CDR3 is built from 16 residues.